This T cell receptor (beta chain) was found in a study of blood T cells in healthy people across ages. Points from the study as a whole: Nothing was known about donor CMV status, and this possibly confounded expanded clonotype changes.

A J-beta primer mix and a sample-barcoded 5' primer were used in a second PCR of roughly 6 to 12 cycles. Every cDNA molecule carried a tag from a template-switch adaptor bearing 12 random nucleotides. TCRdb reanalysed the 5' RACE reads using MiXCR and keeps one entry per CDR3 protein. The sample has about 760,000 distinct CDR3 sequences; 20% to 25% are singletons. The V and J ends lost 0 bases and 7 bases respectively, with 14 bases between them. Looked up from germline, CDR1 is SGHRS and CDR2 is YFSETQ. The CDR3 runs to 14 residues. With respect to this clonotype: What it recognizes is unknown.

The same data also contributed to another study, on T cells of mothers and their children. This second study says: Overlap ran slightly, non-significantly higher for related than unrelated mother-child pairs. Across the analysis, no persistent microchimeric T cell clones were detected.

Sequences were obtained from blood. V is TRBV5-1 and J is TRBJ2-7, with D possibly TRBD2 on 6 matching bases. This TCR derives from a boy younger than 18 in good health. CDR3 nucleotide sequence: TGCGCCAGCAGCTTGGTGGGGACTCAGTGGGAGCAGTACTTC. This codes for CASSLVGTQWEQYF.